The present T cell receptor (beta chain) was sequenced within a study of control samples from healthy donors and cancer patients. V lost 6 bases to trimming and J lost 0 bases, with 3 bases between them. The CDR3 is 11 residues long. Per germline, CDR1 SGHRS and CDR2 YFSETQ. This clone was recorded a few times. Using immunoSEQ multiplex PCR, the repertoire was profiled, and TCRdb retains in-frame clones only, with some absent. The sample includes approximately 150,000 clones, approximately 94% of them seen just once. The rearrangement links TRBV5-1 to TRBJ1-1; D is undetermined. The sequencing sample was made of blood. The source of this sequence is a woman younger than 35 in good health. The CDR3 here is CASTMNTEAFF. In DNA, the CDR3 is TGCGCCAGCACCATGAACACTGAAGCTTTCTTT.